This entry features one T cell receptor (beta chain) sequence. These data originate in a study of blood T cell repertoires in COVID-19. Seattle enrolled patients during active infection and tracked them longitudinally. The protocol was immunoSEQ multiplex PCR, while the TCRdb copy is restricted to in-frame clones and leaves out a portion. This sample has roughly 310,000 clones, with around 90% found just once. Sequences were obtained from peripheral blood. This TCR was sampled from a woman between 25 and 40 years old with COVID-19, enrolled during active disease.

The CDR3 sequence: CASSPLDRVDTQYF. DNA of the CDR3: TGTGCCAGCTCACCGCTGGACAGGGTGGATACGCAGTATTTT. The chain is built from TRBV18 and TRBJ2-3, with 8 bases aligning to TRBD1. This CDR3 comprises 14 residues. Germline CDR1 and CDR2: KGHSH and LQKENI. Trimming took 3 bases from V and 6 from J; bases not matched to a gene: 5.